The sequence of this TCR beta chain was determined in a study of blood T cell repertoires in COVID-19. Study background: T cells, B-cell-depleted T cells, or PBMCs provided the cDNA or gDNA that served as material.

V was trimmed by 5 bases and J by 7 bases, leaving 20 bases between them. The CDR3 loop spans 15 amino acids. In germline, CDR1 is SGHAT, CDR2 FQNNGV. Authors' data handling: Amplified reference gene primers provided the basis for estimating nucleated cell counts. Generated by immunoSEQ multiplex PCR, the TCRdb table keeps only in-frame clones and is missing some. From that table come the V and J calls and clone size; the DNA was used to work out D and trimming. The sample records under 350,000 clones, 70% to 90% being singletons. Grouping used clinical history reported by participants in a survey and questionnaire.

Sequencing used PBMCs or T cells enriched from blood (not recorded which). The chain has TRBV11-2 and TRBJ1-2; D is possibly TRBD1 (5 bases). The receptor's source is a woman aged 40 to 50 with acute COVID-19. The CDR3 sequence is CASSGHRQGDGGYTF. The CDR3 DNA sequence: TGTGCCAGCAGCGGCCACCGGCAGGGTGACGGTGGCTACACCTTC.